Sequencing of this T cell receptor (beta chain) was carried out in a study of identical twins' blood T cells. Study-level findings and limits: Top TCRbeta clonotypes were shared more with twin than unrelated donors.

Ten or more counts support this clonotype. As yet, its antigen is unknown. Trimming removed 0 bases from V and 10 bases from J, with 22 bases in between. Germline values: CDR1 MNHEY, CDR2 SVGEGT. This CDR3 region has 17 residues. TCR cDNA libraries were made from RNA using a previously described, modified protocol. From the 5' RACE reads, TCRdb called clonotypes with MiXCR, one entry per CDR3 protein. The data show a few hundred thousand distinct CDR3 sequences, under 30% seen once. The chain couples TRBV6-2 or TRBV6-3 to TRBJ2-1, with a tentative D call TRBD2 (6 bases). The sample taken for sequencing was PBMCs. This TCR derives from a woman aged 18 to 55 in good health. The CDR3 bases are TGTGCCAGCAGTTACTCGATGGAGGGCACTAACACCTTGGAGCAGTTCTTC. Protein product: CASSYSMEGTNTLEQFF.